The subject of this entry is one TCR beta chain. Its matching antigen is unknown. This record belongs to a study of cytomegalovirus exposure and HLA in healthy donors. Study-level findings and limits: TCR association rates varied by HLA locus in a later analysis, with DRB1 highest and HLA-C lowest. According to an earlier analysis, most TCR beta V segments yielded productive rearrangements about 90% or about 30% of the time. Several V segments, TRBV6-2 and TRBV6-3 among them, could not be told apart and were dropped.

The PCR ran on 60 Vbeta and 13 Jbeta primers. Libraries were prepared by immunoSEQ multiplex PCR; TCRdb keeps only in-frame clonotypes and omits some of them. The sample lists 100,000 to 150,000 clones; 70% to 85% were seen once. The CDR3 has 14 amino acids. V was clipped by 4 bases and J by 7 bases, with 13 bases between them. Germline values: CDR1 MGHRA, CDR2 YSYEKL. This sequence joins TRBV4-1 and TRBJ1-4; D is possibly TRBD1 (5 bases). Sequencing used PBMCs. The TCR sequence derives from a man aged 35 to 55 in good health and CMV-seropositive. As DNA, the CDR3 is TGCGCCAGCAGCCTAATGGGGCTGGGTGAAAAACTGTTTTTT. The encoded protein is CASSLMGLGEKLFF.